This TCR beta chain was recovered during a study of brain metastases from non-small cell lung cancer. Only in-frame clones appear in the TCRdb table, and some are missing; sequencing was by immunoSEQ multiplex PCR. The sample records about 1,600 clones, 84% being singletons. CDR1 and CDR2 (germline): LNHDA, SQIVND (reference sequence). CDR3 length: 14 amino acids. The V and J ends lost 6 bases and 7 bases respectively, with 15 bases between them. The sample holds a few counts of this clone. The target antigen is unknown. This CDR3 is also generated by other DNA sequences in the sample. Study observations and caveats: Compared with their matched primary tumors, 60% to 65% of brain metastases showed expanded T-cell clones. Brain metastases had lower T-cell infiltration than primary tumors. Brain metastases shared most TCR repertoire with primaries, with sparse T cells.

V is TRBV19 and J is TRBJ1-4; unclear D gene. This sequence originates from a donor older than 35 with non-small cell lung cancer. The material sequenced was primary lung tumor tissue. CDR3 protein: CASRARYSGEKLFF. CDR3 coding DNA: TGTGCCAGTAGAGCCCGGTACAGTGGTGAAAAACTGTTTTTT.